The 4 T cell receptor beta chains given below trace back to one sample, sequenced in a study of blood T cell repertoires in COVID-19. Assay: immunoSEQ multiplex PCR; the TCRdb copy retains only in-frame clones and omits some. This table has around 140,000 clones, just under 85% appearing once. Sequencing was carried out using PBMCs or T cells enriched from blood (not recorded which). All receptors come from a woman aged 50 to 60 with acute COVID-19.

This chain uses TRBV19 with TRBJ1-6, with 10 bases that match TRBD1. The CDR3 spans 16 residues. Germline assignment: CDR1 LNHDA and CDR2 SQIVND (reference sequence). V lost 6 bases, J lost 5 bases, and 7 bases stayed unmatched. The CDR3 region has the DNA TGTGCCAGTAGCCCCGGGACAGGGGTTAATAATTCACCCCTCCACTTT. Amino acid sequence: CASSPGTGVNNSPLHF.

This chain's CDR3 is CASSPPSGRAGDTQYF. The DNA of the CDR3 is TGTGCCAGCAGTCCCCCTAGCGGGAGGGCCGGGGATACGCAGTATTTT. The rearrangement uses TRBV28 and TRBJ2-3; 12 positions agree with TRBD2. V dropped 5 bases and J dropped 6; count of bases not matched to a gene: 9. Germline loops: CDR1 MDHEN, CDR2 SYDVKM. The CDR3 contains 16 residues. Supplemented by reference TRBV28 and TRBJ2-3, the full variable domain reads DVKVTQSSRYLVKRTGEKVFLECVQDMDHENMFWYRQDPGLGLRLIYFSYDVKMKEKGDIPEGYSVSREKKERFSLILESASTNQTSMYLCASSPPSGRAGDTQYFGPGTRLTVL.

V usage is TRBV5-1 and J usage is TRBJ2-5; 7 bases match TRBD1. Germline trimming cut 2 bases from V and 5 bases from J; bases unmatched to any gene: 6. Germline CDR1 reads SGHRS; CDR2 reads YFSETQ. The CDR3 is 14 residues long. CDR3 DNA: TGCGCCAGCAGCTTAGGGACAGTACAGGAGACCCAGTACTTC. Translation: CASSLGTVQETQYF.

The chain employs TRBV30 and TRBJ1-4; D not resolved. The V end was cut by 4 bases, the J end by 3 bases, with 9 bases between. The CDR3 extends over 13 amino acids. Germline lookup yields CDR1 GTSNPN and CDR2 SVGIG (reference sequence). This CDR3 reads CAWNGNANEKLFF. The CDR3 nucleotides are TGTGCCTGGAATGGCAACGCTAATGAAAAACTGTTTTTT.